This TCR beta chain comes out of a study of blood T cell repertoires in COVID-19 (dated by TCRdb to 2018 to 2021). The study in broad terms: Samples from collaborators originated in the United States, Italy and Spain and spanned both the acute and convalescent phases of COVID-19. The material from the prospective study consisted of cDNA or gDNA derived from T cells, B-cell-depleted T cells, or PBMCs. Deeply sampled blood TCRbeta repertoires from subjects exposed to, actively infected with, or recovered from COVID-19 were included in the dataset. The repertoires were released in a freely available public database meant as a resource for research on the immune response to SARS-CoV-2. The samples were drawn from the first 160 participants of the ongoing ImmuneRACE study and from 1,254 subjects provided by 6 global collaborators. Sample metadata almost always included a de-identified subject ID, COVID-19 status, age in years and sex. HLA class I and class II types, where available, came from metadata supplied by the sample provider rather than from assay-based typing.

The immunoSEQ Assay, a bias-controlled multiplex PCR, was used to amplify TCRbeta CDR3 regions from genomic DNA. On the authors' methods: The number of nucleated cells in each sample was estimated by amplification of reference gene primers within the assay. Sequence reads were collapsed and filtered to measure the absolute abundance of every unique TCRbeta CDR3 rearrangement. For each sample, productive Simpson clonality was calculated as the square root of Simpson's diversity index across productive rearrangements. The immuneACCESS repertoire file appears here via TCRdb, limited to in-frame rearrangements. These files lack a portion of the clones; in checked studies, under half of the deficit traces to unresolved V genes, and the cause of the others is not known. For V, J and clone size, that table is used; D and trimming come from the DNA. The sample records approximately 330,000 clones, around 90% of which are singletons. About 1% of the sample is held by the ten biggest clonotypes.

A distance of 15 bases separates the germline ends of V and J, which lose 5 bases and 8 bases respectively. The CDR3 measures 14 amino acids from cysteine to phenylalanine. Just CDR3 DNA is preserved here, 42 bases in frame from base 1. The germline V gene encodes CDR1 SGHVS and CDR2 FNYEAQ. One collaborating source in Seattle enrolled patients while the patients were actively infected and followed the patients over time throughout the course of disease. Each collaborating institution followed its own protocols to collect whole blood in K2EDTA tubes. Collaborator samples were shipped for TCRbeta analysis as frozen whole blood, isolated PBMCs, or DNA extracted from either sample type. Here is what the overall study found, with its caveats: How much clinical and demographic metadata was included differed by source and by participant, and the metadata was provided uncurated.

As to this clone: The specificity of this receptor is unknown. Nothing much larger sits one base from this clone, and base qualities are not available.

The TCR sequence derives from a middle-aged woman with COVID-19, enrolled during active disease. The chain links TRBV7-6 with TRBJ1-4, and possibly TRBD1, on 5 matching bases. Specimen: peripheral blood. CDR3 protein: CASSPWGVYEKLFF. The sequence in DNA is TGTGCCAGCAGCCCATGGGGGGTATACGAAAAACTGTTTTTT.